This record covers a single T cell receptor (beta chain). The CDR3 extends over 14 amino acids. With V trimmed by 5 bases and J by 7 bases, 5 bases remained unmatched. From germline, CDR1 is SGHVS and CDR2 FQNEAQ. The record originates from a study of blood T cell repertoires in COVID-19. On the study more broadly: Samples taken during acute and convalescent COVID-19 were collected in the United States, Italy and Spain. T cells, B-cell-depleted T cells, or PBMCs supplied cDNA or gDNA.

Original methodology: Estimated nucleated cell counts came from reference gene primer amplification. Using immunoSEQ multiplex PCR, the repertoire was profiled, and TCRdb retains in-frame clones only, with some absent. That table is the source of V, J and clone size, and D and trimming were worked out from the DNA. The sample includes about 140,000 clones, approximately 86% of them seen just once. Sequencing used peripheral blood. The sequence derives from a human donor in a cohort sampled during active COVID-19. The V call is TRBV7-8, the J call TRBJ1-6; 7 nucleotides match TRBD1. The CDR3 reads CASSLRDSNSPLHF. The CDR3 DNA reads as TGTGCCAGCAGCCTACGGGACAGCAATTCACCCCTCCACTTT.